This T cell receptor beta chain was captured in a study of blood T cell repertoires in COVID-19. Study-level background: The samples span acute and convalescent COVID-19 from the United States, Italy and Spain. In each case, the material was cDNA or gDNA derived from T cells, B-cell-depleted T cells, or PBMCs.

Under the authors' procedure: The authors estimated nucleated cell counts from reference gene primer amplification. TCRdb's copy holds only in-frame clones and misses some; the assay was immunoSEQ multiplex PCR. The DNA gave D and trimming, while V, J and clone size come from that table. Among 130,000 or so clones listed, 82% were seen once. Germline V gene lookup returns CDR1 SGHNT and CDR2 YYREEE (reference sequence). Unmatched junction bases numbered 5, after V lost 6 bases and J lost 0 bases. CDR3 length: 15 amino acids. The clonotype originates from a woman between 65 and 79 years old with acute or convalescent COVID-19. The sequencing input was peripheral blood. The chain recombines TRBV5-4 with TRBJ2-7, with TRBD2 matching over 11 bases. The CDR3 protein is CASTNSGGASYEQYF. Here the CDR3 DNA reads TGTGCCAGCACCAATAGCGGGGGGGCCTCCTACGAGCAGTACTTC.